This T cell receptor (beta chain) was captured by sequencing in a study of T cell changes during pregnancy in multiple sclerosis. Germline V gene lookup returns CDR1 LGHNA and CDR2 YSLEER. The CDR3 is made up of 18 amino acids. Measured with immunoSEQ multiplex PCR; TCRdb has only the in-frame clones, and not every one. The sample records tens of thousands of clones, 90% to 95% being singletons. This TCR was recovered from a female donor with multiple sclerosis, enrolled in a pregnancy study. Sequences were derived from CD8+ T cells from peripheral blood mononuclear cells, sampled after pregnancy. The rearrangement joins TRBV4-3 to TRBJ2-5; 9 nucleotides line up with TRBD2. The better agreement between TRBJ2-7 and the DNA end casts doubt on the J call. The DNA of the CDR3 is TGCGCCAGCAGCCCAGGAGGTCCTAGCGGGGCTCCCGCCACCGAGCAGTACTTC. This encodes CASSPGGPSGAPATEQYF.